This is a list of T cell receptor beta chains from one sample in a study of T cell repertoires in ileal Crohn's disease. The repertoire was sequenced with immunoSEQ multiplex PCR; TCRdb's copy has only in-frame clones and lacks some. The table has some 7,000 clones, around 70% seen once. Sequenced input: ileal tissue. These receptors came from an adult with Crohn's disease. Each CDR3 is given with its conserved first and last residue. D genes are given only for firm matches. Clone size is shown for a subset of rows, as once, few, many or a class of expanded clone.

TRBV28	NA	TRBJ1-5	TRBD1	TGTGCCAGCAGTCCCAGGACAGGTTTGGAGCCCCAGCATTTT	CASSPRTGLEPQHF
TRBV7-9	few	TRBJ2-7	NA	TGTGCCAGCAGCTCGCAGGGGTACGAGCAGTACTTC	CASSSQGYEQYF
TRBV27	NA	TRBJ1-1	NA	TGTGCCAGCAGTCTAGCAAGGGCTGACACTGAAGCTTTCTTT	CASSLARADTEAFF
TRBV7-7	NA	TRBJ2-2	NA	TGTGCCAGCAGCTTAGGACCGGGGACCGGGGAGCTGTTTTTT	CASSLGPGTGELFF
TRBV28	NA	TRBJ2-1	TRBD1	TGTGCCAGCAGTTCACCCGGGACAGGGGGCTACAATGAGCAGTTCTTC	CASSSPGTGGYNEQFF
TRBV7-3	once	TRBJ2-5	TRBD2	TGTGCCAGCAGCTACCGGACTAGCGGATCTCAAGAGACCCAGTACTTC	CASSYRTSGSQETQYF
TRBV6-6	few	TRBJ2-2	NA	TGTGCCAGCAGTCTCTCCCCGGGACAGAACACCGGGGAGCTGTTTTTT	CASSLSPGQNTGELFF
TRBV6-1	NA	TRBJ1-2	NA	TGTGCCAGCAGTGGATATCGACAGCTCGACTATGGCTACACCTTC	CASSGYRQLDYGYTF
TRBV6-5	NA	TRBJ2-7	TRBD2	TGTGCCAGCAGACCCCCCAGCGGGGGCTACGAGCAGTACTTC	CASRPPSGGYEQYF
TRBV5-1	NA	TRBJ1-4	TRBD1	TGCGCCAGCAGCTCCCCGACAGGGGAAGGTGTGACTAATGAAAAACTGTTTTTT	CASSSPTGEGVTNEKLFF
TRBV29-1	NA	TRBJ1-2	NA	TGCAGCGTTGAAGGGGCGTTCTATGGCTACACCTTC	CSVEGAFYGYTF
TRBV2	NA	TRBJ1-2	NA	TGTGCCAGCAGTGAGGGGGAGGGGTATGATGGCTACACCTTC	CASSEGEGYDGYTF
TRBV7-2	NA	TRBJ1-6	TRBD1	TGTGCCAGCAGCTTAAGGACAGGGAGGAATTCACCCCTCCACTTT	CASSLRTGRNSPLHF
TRBV11-2	NA	TRBJ1-2	TRBD1	TGTGCCAGCAGCTTAGATGGCAGGGGGACGAATGGCTACACCTTC	CASSLDGRGTNGYTF
TRBV7-8	NA	TRBJ2-7	TRBD2	TGTGCCAGCAGCTTAGCCCGGCGAGCTAGCGGGGGAAGGCACGAGCAGTACTTC	CASSLARRASGGRHEQYF
TRBV29-1	NA	TRBJ1-2	TRBD1	TGCAGCGTTGACCAGGGGGCTCCCTCCGGCTACACCTTC	CSVDQGAPSGYTF
TRBV11-2	NA	TRBJ2-1	TRBD1	TGTGCCAGCAGTCAATCCGGGACAGGCAATGAGCAGTTCTTC	CASSQSGTGNEQFF
TRBV11-3	NA	TRBJ2-5	TRBD2	TGTGCCAGCAGCCTCCGGGAGGTCCAAGAGACCCAGTACTTC	CASSLREVQETQYF
TRBV28	NA	TRBJ2-7	NA	TGTGCCAGCAGTTTCCCGGAGCTACGTGACGAGCAGTACTTC	CASSFPELRDEQYF
TRBV6-6	once	TRBJ2-7	NA	TGTGCCAGCAGTTTAGCGACAGGCTCCTACGAGCAGTACTTC	CASSLATGSYEQYF
TRBV19	NA	TRBJ1-4	NA	TGTGCCAGTAAGATTGGCAGAGAAGGGGCACTGTTTTTT	CASKIGREGALFF
TRBV15	NA	TRBJ2-5	NA	TGTGCCACCACTAGGGGGGGTGTCGAGACCCAGTACTTC	CATTRGGVETQYF
TRBV5-4	NA	TRBJ2-2	NA	TGTGCCAGCAGCTTGGTTGGGCAGGAGGACACCGGGGAGCTGTTTTTT	CASSLVGQEDTGELFF
TRBV27	NA	TRBJ2-3	TRBD2	TGTGCCAGCTTCTCATCTACGGGGGGGGCGGAAGATACGCAGTATTTT	CASFSSTGGAEDTQYF
TRBV4-1	NA	TRBJ2-1	NA	TGTGCCAGCAGCCAAGGATGGGGCAGCAATGAGCAGTTCTTC	CASSQGWGSNEQFF
TRBV11-2	NA	TRBJ1-1	NA	TGTGCCAGCAGCTTAAATATTCAGGGTTCTACTGAAGCTTTCTTT	CASSLNIQGSTEAFF
TRBV7-9	NA	TRBJ1-1	NA	TGTGCCAGCAGCTTAGTCGCAGGGTCGGGCGCTGAAGCTTTCTTT	CASSLVAGSGAEAFF
TRBV10-3	medium-sized	TRBJ2-5	NA	TGTGCCATCAGTGAGGAAGGCCGGGTGGCCCAGTACTTC	CAISEEGRVAQYF
TRBV9	few	TRBJ1-5	NA	TGTGCCAGCAGCCCAGGTGGGGGGCAGCCCCAGCATTTT	CASSPGGGQPQHF
TRBV11-3	NA	TRBJ2-5	TRBD2	TGTGCCAGCAGCCTCCTAGCGGGGGTGGCAGAGACCCAGTACTTC	CASSLLAGVAETQYF
TRBV5-1	few	TRBJ1-1	NA	TGCGCCAGCAGCGCACAGTGGGTCGGGAAAACTGAAGCTTTCTTT	CASSAQWVGKTEAFF
TRBV7-8	NA	TRBJ2-7	TRBD2	TGTGCCAGCAGCTTAGTAACTAGCGGGGGGGCCTACGAGCAGTACTTC	CASSLVTSGGAYEQYF